The next 10 T cell receptor beta chains were all read from a single sample in a study of monozygotic twins with inflammatory bowel disease. TCRdb reprocessed the 5' RACE reads, keeping one entry per CDR3 protein, no DNA. This table lists approximately 160,000 distinct CDR3 sequences. Input material: blood. The receptors were gathered from a human donor with ulcerative colitis or Crohn's disease, or a healthy co-twin of an affected twin (not recorded which).

J is TRBJ1-2 and V is TRBV12-3 or TRBV12-4; TCRdb designates TRBD1, a call that cannot be tested without DNA. The CDR3 sequence is 13 residues long. The CDR3 loop is CASETGGEYGYTF.

The V call is TRBV5-1, the J call TRBJ1-5; TCRdb's D gene call, TRBD1, goes unchecked for lack of DNA. The CDR3 has 15 residues. Germline CDR1 SGHRS, CDR2 YFSETQ. CDR3 sequence reads: CASSWAGQPNQPQHF.

The CDR3 spells CSARTSESIGELFF. The chain employs TRBV20-1 and TRBJ2-2; checking the TCRdb D call of TRBD2 is not possible without DNA. From germline, CDR1 is DFQATT and CDR2 SNEGSKA (reference sequence). The CDR3 is made up of 14 amino acids.

This sequence joins TRBV24-1 and TRBJ2-1; TCRdb's D call of TRBD1 is untestable without DNA. The CDR3 runs 18 residues. Germline CDR1 is KGHDR and CDR2 is SFDVKD. CDR3 sequence: CATSDHTGLVPAYNEQFF.

The gene calls are TRBV27 and TRBJ2-5. The length of the CDR3 is 13 residues. Per germline, CDR1 MNHEY and CDR2 SMNVEV (reference sequence). CDR3: CASSLNYKETQYF.

The chain recombines TRBV11-2 with TRBJ1-4; the D call of TRBD1 rests on TCRdb alone, since no DNA is present to check it. This CDR3 has 15 residues. CDR1 SGHAT and CDR2 FQNNGV come from the germline V gene. CDR3 region: CASSPRRGLSEKLFF.

This chain joins TRBV5-1 and TRBJ2-3; TCRdb calls TRBD1, which cannot be checked without DNA. Germline CDR1 reads SGHRS; CDR2 reads YFSETQ. The CDR3 is made up of 15 amino acids. The CDR3 sequence: CASSLEGQGADTQYF.

This sequence joins TRBV11-2 and TRBJ1-6; TCRdb reports TRBD1, a call that lacks DNA to check it against. The CDR3 loop spans 17 amino acids. Per germline, CDR1 SGHAT and CDR2 FQNNGV. This chain's CDR3 is CASSLIHREKYNSPLHF.

The genes are TRBV15 and TRBJ1-5; TCRdb picks TRBD1, but there is no DNA to check that call. The CDR3 totals 17 residues. CDR1 is LNHNV and CDR2 is YYDKDF in the germline V gene (reference sequence). CDR3 sequence: CATSRHPRTAQNQPQHF.

The V and J genes are TRBV28 and TRBJ2-7. This CDR3 contains 14 residues. CDR1 and CDR2 from the germline V gene are MDHEN and SYDVKM. CDR3: CASSLGEWNYEQYF.